A selection of T cell receptor beta chains follows, all from one sample in a study of T cell responses to AZD1222 COVID-19 vaccine. TCRdb's copy holds only in-frame clones and misses some; the assay was immunoSEQ multiplex PCR. The sample carries 65,000 to 100,000 clones, about nine tenths recorded once. Here the sequenced sample was peripheral blood, taken 28 days after the second AZD1222 dose. The receptors shown here come from an adult who received the AZD1222 COVID-19 vaccine. The CDR3 runs from the conserved cysteine through the conserved F or W. The D gene is left open where the match is weak. The size entry is marked missing in some rows and otherwise reads once, few, many or a size class.

V,D,size,J,CDR3,DNA
TRBV28,-,once,TRBJ1-1,CASGSRMNTEAFF,TGTGCCAGCGGAAGCAGAATGAACACTGAAGCTTTCTTT
TRBV19,TRBD1,-,TRBJ2-6,CASRTGAGANVLTF,TGTGCCAGTAGGACAGGGGCTGGGGCCAACGTCCTGACTTTC
TRBV3-1/TRBV3-2,TRBD1,-,TRBJ1-2,CASSHNTGVRSYGYTF,TGTGCCAGCAGCCACAACACAGGGGTTAGAAGCTATGGCTACACCTTC
TRBV30,TRBD1,-,TRBJ1-1,CAWSDGTGMGAEAFF,TGTGCCTGGAGTGACGGGACAGGGATGGGGGCTGAAGCTTTCTTT
TRBV3-1/TRBV3-2,-,-,TRBJ1-1,CASSLLLHTEAFF,TGTGCCAGCAGCCTCCTGCTCCACACTGAAGCTTTCTTT
TRBV2,-,-,TRBJ2-7,CASSASYEQYF,TGTGCCAGCAGTGCCTCCTACGAGCAGTACTTC
TRBV24-1,TRBD2,once,TRBJ2-1,CATSDSRGTSGNNEQFF,TGTGCCACCAGTGATTCACGAGGGACTAGCGGAAACAATGAGCAGTTCTTC
TRBV4-3,-,-,TRBJ1-2,CASSQDYRGRTVRGYTF,TGCGCCAGCAGCCAAGATTATCGTGGCCGGACTGTGAGGGGCTACACCTTC
TRBV5-4,-,-,TRBJ2-1,CASSLAATFSYNEQFF,TGTGCCAGCAGCTTGGCTGCTACCTTTTCCTACAATGAGCAGTTCTTC
TRBV6-2/TRBV6-3,TRBD2,-,TRBJ2-2,CASSPTSGIATGELFF,TGTGCCAGCAGTCCGACTAGCGGGATAGCAACCGGGGAGCTGTTTTTT
TRBV20-1,TRBD2,-,TRBJ2-5,CSARGGGTQYF,TGCAGTGCTAGAGGGGGGGGGACCCAGTACTTC
TRBV3-1/TRBV3-2,-,-,TRBJ2-7,CASSHGQEQYF,TGTGCCAGCAGCCACGGACAGGAGCAGTACTTC
TRBV6-4,TRBD1,-,TRBJ1-6,CASSLTGENSPLHF,TGTGCCAGCTCCCTGACAGGGGAAAATTCACCCCTCCACTTT
TRBV11-2,-,-,TRBJ1-2,CASSLAAYGYTF,TGTGCCAGCAGCTTAGCGGCCTATGGCTACACCTTC
TRBV28,TRBD1,-,TRBJ1-2,CASSAPGQAIYGYTF,TGTGCCAGCAGTGCCCCGGGACAGGCGATCTATGGCTACACCTTC
TRBV5-5,TRBD2,few,TRBJ2-1,CASSLRLASYNEQFF,TGTGCCAGCAGCCTTCGACTAGCTTCCTACAATGAGCAGTTCTTC
TRBV11-2,TRBD2,-,TRBJ2-5,CASSQTSGRTQETQYF,TGTGCCAGCAGCCAGACTAGCGGGCGGACACAAGAGACCCAGTACTTC
TRBV29-1,-,-,TRBJ2-2,CSATGLNTGELFF,TGCAGCGCGACGGGCCTTAACACCGGGGAGCTGTTTTTT
TRBV5-5,-,few,TRBJ1-4,CASSFGEKLFF,TGTGCCAGCAGCTTTGGTGAAAAACTGTTTTTT
TRBV2,-,-,TRBJ1-2,CASSDSISNYGYTF,TGTGCCAGCAGTGATTCGATTTCTAACTATGGCTACACCTTC
TRBV3-1/TRBV3-2,-,-,TRBJ1-3,CASSQDRRGAVGNTIYF,TGTGCCAGCAGCCAAGATCGCAGGGGCGCGGTAGGAAACACCATATATTTT
TRBV5-6,-,-,TRBJ1-5,CASSQSGRSNQPQHF,TGTGCCAGCAGCCAAAGCGGGAGGAGCAATCAGCCCCAGCATTTT
TRBV7-9,TRBD1,-,TRBJ1-2,CASSSTGVGGYTF,TGTGCCAGCAGCTCTACAGGGGTTGGTGGCTACACCTTC